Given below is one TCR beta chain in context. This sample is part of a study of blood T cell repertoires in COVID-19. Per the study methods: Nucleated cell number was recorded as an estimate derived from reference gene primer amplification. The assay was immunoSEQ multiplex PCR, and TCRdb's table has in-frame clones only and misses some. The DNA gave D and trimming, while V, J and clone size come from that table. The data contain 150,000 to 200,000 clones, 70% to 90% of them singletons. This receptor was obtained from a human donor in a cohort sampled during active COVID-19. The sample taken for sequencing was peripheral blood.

The DNA for the CDR3 is TGTGCCAGCAGCCCCGGACTAGCGGGAGGGCCGGAGACCCAGTACTTC. This gives the protein CASSPGLAGGPETQYF. This chain joins TRBV7-2 and TRBJ2-5; 15 bases are shared with TRBD2. In germline, CDR1 is SGHTA, CDR2 FQGNSA. The CDR3 consists of 16 residues. With V trimmed by 5 bases and J by 5 bases, 6 bases remained unmatched.